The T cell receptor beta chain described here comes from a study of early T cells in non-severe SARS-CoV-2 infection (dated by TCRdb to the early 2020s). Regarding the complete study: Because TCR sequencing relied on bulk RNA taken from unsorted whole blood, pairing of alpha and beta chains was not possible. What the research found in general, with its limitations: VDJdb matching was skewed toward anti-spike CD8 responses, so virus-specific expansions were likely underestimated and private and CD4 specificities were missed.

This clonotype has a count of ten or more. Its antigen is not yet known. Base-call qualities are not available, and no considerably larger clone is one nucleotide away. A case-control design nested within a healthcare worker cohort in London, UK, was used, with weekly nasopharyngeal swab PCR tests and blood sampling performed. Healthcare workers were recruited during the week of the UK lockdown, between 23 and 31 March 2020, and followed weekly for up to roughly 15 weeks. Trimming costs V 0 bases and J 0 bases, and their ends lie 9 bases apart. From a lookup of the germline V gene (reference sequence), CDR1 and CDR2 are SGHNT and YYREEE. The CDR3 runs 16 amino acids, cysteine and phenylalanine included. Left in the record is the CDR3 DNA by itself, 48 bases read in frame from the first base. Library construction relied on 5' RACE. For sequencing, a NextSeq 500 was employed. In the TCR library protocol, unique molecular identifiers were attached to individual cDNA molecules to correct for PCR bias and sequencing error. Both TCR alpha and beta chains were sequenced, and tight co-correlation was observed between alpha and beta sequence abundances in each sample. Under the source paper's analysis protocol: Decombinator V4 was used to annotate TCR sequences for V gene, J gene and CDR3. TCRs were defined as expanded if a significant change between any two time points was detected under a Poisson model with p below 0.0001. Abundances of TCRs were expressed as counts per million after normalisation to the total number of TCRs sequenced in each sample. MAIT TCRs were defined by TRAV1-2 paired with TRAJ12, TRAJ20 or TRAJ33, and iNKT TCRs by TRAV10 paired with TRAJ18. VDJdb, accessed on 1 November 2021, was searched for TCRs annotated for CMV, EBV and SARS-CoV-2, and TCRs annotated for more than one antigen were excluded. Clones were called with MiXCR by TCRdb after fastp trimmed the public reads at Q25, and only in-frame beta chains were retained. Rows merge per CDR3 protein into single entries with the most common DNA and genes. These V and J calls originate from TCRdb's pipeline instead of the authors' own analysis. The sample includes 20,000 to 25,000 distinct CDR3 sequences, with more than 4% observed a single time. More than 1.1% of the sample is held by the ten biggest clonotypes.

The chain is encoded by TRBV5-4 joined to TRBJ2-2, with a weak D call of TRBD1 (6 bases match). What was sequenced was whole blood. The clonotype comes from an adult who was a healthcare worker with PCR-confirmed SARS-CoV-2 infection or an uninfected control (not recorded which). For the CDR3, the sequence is CASSLAPGANTGELFF. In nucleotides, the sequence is TGTGCCAGCAGCTTGGCTCCAGGGGCGAACACCGGGGAGCTGTTTTTT.